One sample yielded the 24 T cell receptor beta chains listed below, sequenced in a study of OX40 agonist ivuxolimab in advanced cancers. Repertoires were generated with immunoSEQ multiplex PCR, while TCRdb's copy carries only in-frame clones and drops some. This sample yields tens of thousands of clones, of which roughly 82% are seen a single time; about 2% belongs to the top ten. The material was CD4+ or CD8+ T cells sorted from blood, obtained in a trial of the OX40 agonist ivuxolimab. The receptors shown here come from an adult with an advanced solid tumor such as melanoma, head and neck, liver or kidney cancer.

The chain employs TRBV30 and TRBJ1-5, with D hard to call. Germline CDR1 GTSNPN, CDR2 SVGIG (reference sequence). V lost 1 base and J 4 bases, leaving 8 bases between the germline ends. The CDR3 is 13 amino acids. The DNA of the CDR3 is TGTGCCTGGAGTGCCCCTTCAAATCAGCCCCAGCATTTT. Translating gives CAWSAPSNQPQHF. Full variable domain (missing parts from reference TRBV30 and TRBJ1-5): SQTIHQWPATLVQPVGSPLSLECTVEGTSNPNLYWYRQAAGRGLQLLFYSVGIGQISSEVPQNLSASRPQDRQFILSSKKLLLSDSGFYLCAWSAPSNQPQHFGDGTRLSIL.

The rearrangement uses TRBV5-1 and TRBJ2-5, with 7 bases matching TRBD1. V lost 2 bases to trimming and J lost 7 bases; unmatched junction nucleotides: 5. Per germline, CDR1 SGHRS and CDR2 YFSETQ. The CDR3 covers 13 residues. This CDR3 is CASSLTGEGTQYF. Here the CDR3 DNA reads TGCGCCAGCAGCTTAACAGGGGAAGGGACCCAGTACTTC.

The chain employs TRBV21-1 and TRBJ2-6; no check of the table's D call, TRBD1, against the DNA was made. TRBV21-1 counts as a pseudogene. CDR3 length: 19 amino acids. For the CDR3, the DNA is TGTGCCAGCAGCAAAGGAGTGTGGGGACAGGGAGGTGGGGCCAACGTCCTGACTTTC. This gives the protein CASSKGVWGQGGGANVLTF.

A single count supports this clone. Other DNA sequences within the sample encode an identical CDR3. This sequence joins TRBV2 and TRBJ1-4; D remains ambiguous. CDR3 length equals 12 residues. With 7 bases removed from V and 0 bases from J, the gap between germline ends came to 3 bases. Germline CDR1 SNHLY, CDR2 FYNNEI. The CDR3 sequence is CASIATNEKLFF. The CDR3 coding sequence is TGTGCCAGCATAGCAACTAATGAAAAACTGTTTTTT.

The V call is TRBV20-1, the J call TRBJ2-1; 9 nucleotides line up with TRBD2. V was clipped by 0 bases and J by 15 bases; unmatched bases: 3. This CDR3 is built from 11 residues. Germline values: CDR1 DFQATT, CDR2 SNEGSKA (reference sequence). Here the CDR3 DNA reads TGCAGTGCTAGAGAGGAGCGGGAGGCGTTCTTC. Translation gives CSAREEREAFF.

In its sample, this clone was seen a few times. The CDR3: CASSAGGPGANVLTF. CDR3 DNA: TGTGCCAGCAGTGCGGGGGGCCCCGGGGCCAACGTCCTGACTTTC. The chain carries TRBV2 and TRBJ2-6, with D tentatively TRBD2 (7 bases). CDR1 and CDR2 (germline): SNHLY, FYNNEI. The germline V and J ends were trimmed by 4 bases and 4 bases, with 11 bases remaining between them. CDR3 length: 15 amino acids.

This chain connects TRBV7-8 to TRBJ1-2; D not certain. Trimming cost V 5 bases and J 4 bases, with 14 bases left between them. Germline CDR1 SGHVS, CDR2 FQNEAQ. The CDR3 covers 14 residues. The CDR3, as DNA: TGTGCCAGCAGCCAGGCACGGACGGCCTATGGCTACACCTTC. Translating it yields CASSQARTAYGYTF. The whole variable domain, remainder taken from reference TRBV7-8 and TRBJ1-2, is GAGVSQSPRYKVAKRGQDVALRCDPISGHVSLFWYQQALGQGPEFLTYFQNEAQLDKSGLPSDRFFAERPEGSVSTLKIQRTQQEDSAVYLCASSQARTAYGYTFGSGTRLTVV.

V and J are TRBV28 and TRBJ1-2, with a tentative D call TRBD1 (6 bases). CDR1 and CDR2 (germline): MDHEN, SYDVKM. Trimming stripped 3 bases from V and 8 bases from J, with 13 bases between. This CDR3 is built from 13 residues. Here the CDR3 reads CASSFGRQGGYTF. Here the CDR3 DNA reads TGTGCCAGCAGTTTCGGAAGGCAGGGGGGCTACACCTTC.

This chain links TRBV5-1 with TRBJ1-3; no reliable D call. The CDR3 sequence is 15 residues long. The germline CDR1 and CDR2 sequences are SGHRS and YFSETQ. V was shortened by 0 bases and J by 0 bases, with 7 bases between the two germline ends. CDR3 region: CASSLGRNSGNTIYF. DNA of the CDR3: TGCGCCAGCAGCTTGGGACGGAACTCTGGAAACACCATATATTTT.

V usage is TRBV29-1 and J usage is TRBJ1-2, with 7 bases matching TRBD1. The germline V gene encodes CDR1 SQVTM and CDR2 ANQGSEA. The CDR3 totals 16 residues. V lost 6 bases and J lost 3; bases outside the gene matches: 16. CDR3 residues: CSVPRSEGQRYYGYTF. The DNA of the CDR3 is TGCAGCGTCCCCCGGTCAGAGGGACAGCGGTACTATGGCTACACCTTC.

The gene calls are TRBV7-3 and TRBJ2-3; 8 nucleotides match TRBD1. Germline V gives CDR1 SGHTA, CDR2 FQGTGA. The V gene end was trimmed by 2 bases and the J gene end by 9 bases; junction bases not matched to a gene: 22. This CDR3 comprises 19 residues. This CDR3 is CASSLGVIGTGGAKQTQYF. The CDR3 DNA reads as TGTGCCAGCAGCTTAGGGGTGATTGGGACAGGTGGAGCAAAACAGACGCAGTATTTT. Full variable domain (outside the CDR3, taken from reference TRBV7-3 and TRBJ2-3): GAGVSQTPSNKVTEKGKYVELRCDPISGHTALYWYRQSLGQGPEFLIYFQGTGAADDSGLPNDRFFAVRPEGSVSTLKIQRTERGDSAVYLCASSLGVIGTGGAKQTQYFGPGTRLTVL.

There are a few counts of this clone. The rearrangement links TRBV19 to TRBJ2-2; no definite D call. There are 14 residues in the CDR3. V lost 4 bases and J lost 4, with 10 bases in between. Germline loops: CDR1 LNHDA, CDR2 SQIVND (reference sequence). CDR3 loop: CASSKDTATGELFF. The CDR3 nucleotides are TGTGCCAGTAGTAAAGATACGGCCACCGGGGAGCTGTTTTTT.

The V call is TRBV19, the J call TRBJ2-6, with TRBD1 matching 8 bases. This CDR3 contains 15 residues. Trimming removed 5 bases from V and 4 bases from J; junction bases left unmatched: 4. Germline loops: CDR1 LNHDA, CDR2 SQIVND (reference sequence). The DNA of the CDR3 is TGTGCCAGTAGTCAGGACAGGGCCGGGGCCAACGTCCTGACTTTC. Its translation: CASSQDRAGANVLTF.

The chain links TRBV10-3 to TRBJ2-6, with D hard to call. The CDR3 length is 14 residues. Trimming took off 2 bases at V and 4 bases at J, with 6 bases between the two ends. CDR1 ENHRY and CDR2 SYGVKD come from the germline V gene. The DNA for the CDR3 is TGTGCCATCAGTGAGCCCAGAGGGGCCAACGTCCTGACTTTC. Residues: CAISEPRGANVLTF.

The chain is built from TRBV5-4 and TRBJ1-6; tentative D call: TRBD1 (5 bases). The CDR3 covers 15 residues. The germline gives CDR1 SGHNT, CDR2 YYREEE (reference sequence). V was pared by 0 bases and J by 6 bases, with 10 bases between. CDR3 bases: TGTGCCAGCAGCTTGGGGCAGGGAGGTAATTCACCCCTCCACTTT. This codes for CASSLGQGGNSPLHF.

V usage is TRBV6-1 and J usage is TRBJ2-1; 8 bases are shared with TRBD2. Germline V gives CDR1 MNHNS, CDR2 SASEGT. With 7 bases clipped from V and 4 bases from J, the junction kept 6 bases outside the gene matches. This CDR3 has 14 residues. CDR3 bases: TGTGCCAGCATGCGGGAGGTGGGATACAATGAGCAGTTCTTC. Protein product: CASMREVGYNEQFF.

This clone occurred once. V is TRBV18 and J is TRBJ2-7; no definite D call. CDR3 length: 13 residues. Looked up from germline, CDR1 is KGHSH and CDR2 is LQKENI. The germline V and J ends were trimmed by 0 bases and 4 bases, with 7 bases remaining between them. The CDR3 protein is CASSPPSEYEQYF. The CDR3 DNA follows: TGTGCCAGCTCACCACCGTCAGAATACGAGCAGTACTTC.

The chain combines TRBV10-1 with TRBJ2-1; 11 bases are shared with TRBD2. The CDR3 is 16 residues long. V trimming: 8 bases; J trimming: 0 bases; junction bases outside the gene matches: 6. Germline V gene lookup returns CDR1 WNHNN and CDR2 SYGVQD (reference sequence). The CDR3 sequence: CASGTGTSGSYNEQFF. CDR3 DNA: TGCGCCAGCGGGACCGGGACTAGCGGCTCCTACAATGAGCAGTTCTTC.

This CDR3 is CASSETGLITGELFF. In nucleotides, the CDR3 is TGTGCCAGCAGTGAGACAGGGCTGATCACCGGGGAGCTGTTTTTT. V and J are TRBV2 and TRBJ2-2; 7 bases are a match to TRBD1. This CDR3 region has 15 residues. Per germline, CDR1 SNHLY and CDR2 FYNNEI. The ends lost 3 bases at V and 4 bases at J; junction bases unmatched: 5.

The chain carries TRBV15 and TRBJ1-2; D is ambiguous. Germline CDR1 is LNHNV and CDR2 is YYDKDF (reference sequence). With 3 bases removed from V and 0 bases from J, the gap between germline ends came to 5 bases. The CDR3 spans 13 residues. CDR3 nucleotide sequence: TGTGCCACCAGCAGGCGACCTAACTATGGCTACACCTTC. Its translation is CATSRRPNYGYTF.

This clone was observed a handful of times. The CDR3 spells CASTQTAWTEAFF. CDR3 sequence (DNA): TGTGCCAGCACACAGACAGCGTGGACTGAAGCTTTCTTT. The rearrangement uses TRBV6-1 and TRBJ1-1; possibly TRBD1 for D (5 bases). This CDR3 is built from 13 residues. Trimming left V 7 bases short and J 5 bases short, with 14 bases between. Germline CDR1 is MNHNS and CDR2 is SASEGT.

The rearrangement uses TRBV6-1 and TRBJ2-1; D could derive from TRBD1 or TRBD2 (6 bases each). The CDR3 is 14 residues long. Germline V gene lookup returns CDR1 MNHNS and CDR2 SASEGT. V lost 3 bases and J 8 bases, leaving 14 bases between the germline ends. CDR3 DNA: TGTGCCAGCAGTGACAGCGGGCCAGGGGATGAGCAGTTCTTC. This sequence encodes CASSDSGPGDEQFF.

In DNA form, the CDR3 reads TGTGCCAGCAGCCGAGACTCAATCCTCTACGAGCAGTACTTC. Residues: CASSRDSILYEQYF. The chain joins TRBV14 to TRBJ2-7, with unresolved D. The CDR3 is made up of 14 amino acids. Germline V gene sequence: CDR1 SGHDN, CDR2 FVKESK. V shed 4 bases and J shed 3 bases, with 13 bases lying between them.

CDR3 protein: CASSSGQPAYGYTF. The CDR3 DNA sequence: TGTGCCAGCAGCTCGGGACAGCCCGCCTATGGCTACACCTTC. The rearrangement joins TRBV7-3 to TRBJ1-2; TRBD1 matches 7 bases. J lost 4 bases, V lost 4 bases, and 6 bases had no gene match. The CDR3 is made up of 14 amino acids. CDR1 is SGHTA and CDR2 is FQGTGA in the germline V gene.